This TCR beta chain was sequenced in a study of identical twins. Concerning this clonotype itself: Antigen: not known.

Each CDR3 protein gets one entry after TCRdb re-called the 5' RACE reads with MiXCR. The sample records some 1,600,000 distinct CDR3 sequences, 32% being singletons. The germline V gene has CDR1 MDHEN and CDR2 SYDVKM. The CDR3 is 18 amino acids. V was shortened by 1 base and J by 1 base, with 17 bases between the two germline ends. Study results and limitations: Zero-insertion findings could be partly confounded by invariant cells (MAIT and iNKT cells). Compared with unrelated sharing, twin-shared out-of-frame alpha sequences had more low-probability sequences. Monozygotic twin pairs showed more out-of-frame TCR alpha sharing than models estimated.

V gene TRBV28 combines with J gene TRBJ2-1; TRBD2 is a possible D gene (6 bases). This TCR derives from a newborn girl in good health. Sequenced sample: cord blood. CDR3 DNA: TGTGCCAGCAGTTTATCGGGACTCCCTACCCCTTCCTACAATGAGCAGTTCTTC. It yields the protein CASSLSGLPTPSYNEQFF. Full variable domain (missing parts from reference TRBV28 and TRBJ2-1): DVKVTQSSRYLVKRTGEKVFLECVQDMDHENMFWYRQDPGLGLRLIYFSYDVKMKEKGDIPEGYSVSREKKERFSLILESASTNQTSMYLCASSLSGLPTPSYNEQFFGPGTRLTVL.